The next 12 T cell receptor beta chains were all read from a single sample in a study of shared clonotypes between healthy human individuals. The naive CD8 population came from CD45RO-negative cells selected for CCR7, without terminally differentiated effector memory CD45RA+ cells. Data came from immunoSEQ multiplex PCR; TCRdb stores just in-frame clones and leaves some out. The sample yields 2 million to 2.5 million clones, approximately 94% seen once. The sequenced sample was naive CD8+ T cells from PBMCs. The receptors originated from a man aged 18 to 29 in good health. Some clones in this sample may be carry-over from other donors' samples.

The chain couples TRBV19 to TRBJ1-3; D call uncertain. Trimming pared 2 bases from V and 0 bases from J, leaving 5 bases between. The germline V gene encodes CDR1 LNHDA and CDR2 SQIVND (reference sequence). This CDR3 contains 14 residues. CDR3 DNA sequence: TGTGCCAGTAGTATACCAAGCTCTGGAAACACCATATATTTT. Protein: CASSIPSSGNTIYF. The variable domain in full, with the rest retrieved from reference TRBV19 and TRBJ1-3, is DGGITQSPKYLFRKEGQNVTLSCEQNLNHDAMYWYRQDPGQGLRLIYYSQIVNDFQKGDIAEGYSVSREKKESFPLTVTSAQKNPTAFYLCASSIPSSGNTIYFGEGSWLTVV.

The CDR3 loop reads CSAIGGGGYTF. Written as DNA, the CDR3 is TGCAGTGCTATAGGGGGAGGAGGCTACACCTTC. This rearrangement joins TRBV20-1 to TRBJ1-2, with D possibly matching TRBD1 (6 bases). This CDR3 spans 11 amino acids. Trimming took 4 bases from V and 8 from J, leaving 11 bases between them. Germline CDR1 reads DFQATT; CDR2 reads SNEGSKA (reference sequence).

The CDR3 reads CASSDRGRAGYYGYTF. CDR3 DNA: TGTGCCAGCAGCGATAGGGGAAGGGCGGGATACTATGGCTACACCTTC. The chain combines TRBV13 with TRBJ1-2; tentatively, D is TRBD1 (5 bases). Trimming removed 5 bases from V and 3 bases from J, with 19 bases in between. This CDR3 spans 16 amino acids. Germline CDR1 is PRHDT and CDR2 is FYEKMQ (reference sequence).

About this clone: The junction shows a germline mismatch at one end, possibly a read error. The rearrangement uses TRBV6-5 and TRBJ2-7, with 11 nucleotides matching TRBD1. Germline V lookup: CDR1 MNHEY, CDR2 SVGAGI. This CDR3 region has 14 residues. CDR3 nucleotide sequence: TGTGCCAGCAGTCACTCGGGACAGGGGGACGAGCAGTACTTC. It translates to CASSHSGQGDEQYF.

Regarding this clone: Distinct nucleotide sequences in the sample also encode this CDR3. This chain connects TRBV27 to TRBJ2-3; 11 bases align to TRBD2. The CDR3 is made up of 17 amino acids. CDR1 is MNHEY and CDR2 is SMNVEV in the germline V gene (reference sequence). The V and J ends lost 1 base and 2 bases, in that order; junction bases with no gene match: 5. The CDR3 is CASSLLGTSGPTDTQYF. The CDR3 DNA follows: TGTGCCAGCAGTTTATTAGGGACTAGCGGCCCCACAGATACGCAGTATTTT.

The chain uses TRBV27 and TRBJ1-5; D gene ambiguous. CDR1 and CDR2 (germline): MNHEY, SMNVEV (reference sequence). The V end lost 1 base, the J end lost 4 bases, and 11 bases lay between the germline ends. This CDR3 is built from 15 residues. The CDR3 here is CASSLYRAKNQPQHF. The CDR3 coding sequence is TGTGCCAGCAGTTTATATAGGGCAAAGAATCAGCCCCAGCATTTT.

V gene TRBV7-8 combines with J gene TRBJ2-1; 10 nucleotides agree with TRBD2. V dropped 0 bases and J dropped 0; count of bases not matched to a gene: 2. CDR3 length: 17 amino acids. Germline CDR1 and CDR2: SGHVS and FQNEAQ. The chain's CDR3 is CASSLALAGVSYNEQFF. For the CDR3, the DNA is TGTGCCAGCAGCTTAGCGCTAGCGGGAGTCTCCTACAATGAGCAGTTCTTC.

As to this clone: Other nucleotide sequences from this sample produce the same CDR3. The J gene is TRBJ2-1, the V gene TRBV19, with D uncertain. CDR3 length equals 15 residues. V was shortened by 0 bases and J by 1 base, with 7 bases between the two germline ends. Germline V gives CDR1 LNHDA, CDR2 SQIVND (reference sequence). DNA for the CDR3: TGTGCCAGTAGTATAGACGGCTCTTCCTACAATGAGCAGTTCTTC. Its protein is CASSIDGSSYNEQFF. Filled out from reference TRBV19 and TRBJ2-1, the complete variable domain reads DGGITQSPKYLFRKEGQNVTLSCEQNLNHDAMYWYRQDPGQGLRLIYYSQIVNDFQKGDIAEGYSVSREKKESFPLTVTSAQKNPTAFYLCASSIDGSSYNEQFFGPGTRLTVL.

Comment on this clone: Within the sample, other DNA sequences also encode this same CDR3. The chain has TRBV7-9 and TRBJ2-7; 7 nucleotides line up with TRBD1. Germline CDR1 reads SEHNR; CDR2 reads FQNEAQ (reference sequence). V trimming: 5 bases; J trimming: 1 base; junction bases outside the gene matches: 5. The CDR3 is made up of 14 amino acids. CDR3 amino acids: CASSHRDSSYEQYF. The CDR3, as DNA: TGTGCCAGCAGCCACCGGGACAGTTCCTACGAGCAGTACTTC. Looking up the rest from reference TRBV7-9 and TRBJ2-7 gives the full variable domain: DTGVSQNPRHKITKRGQNVTFRCDPISEHNRLYWYRQTLGQGPEFLTYFQNEAQLEKSRLLSDRFSAERPKGSFSTLEIQRTEQGDSAMYLCASSHRDSSYEQYFGPGTRLTVT.

The J gene is TRBJ2-1, the V gene TRBV11-2; 7 bases are shared with TRBD1. Germline-derived CDR1 and CDR2 are SGHAT and FQNNGV. The CDR3 is 15 residues long. V lost 5 bases and J lost 3; bases outside the gene matches: 7. The CDR3 reads CASSPGQILYNEQFF. The CDR3 nucleotides are TGTGCCAGCAGCCCGGGACAGATCCTCTACAATGAGCAGTTCTTC.

The chain joins TRBV12-5 to TRBJ2-5; tentative D call: TRBD2 (6 bases). In germline, CDR1 is LGHNT, CDR2 FRNRAP. The CDR3 is made up of 15 amino acids. Trimming took off 3 bases at V and 6 bases at J, with 17 bases between the two ends. The CDR3 DNA sequence: TGTGCTAGTGGTTTTTCGCGGGGCAGGCTGAAGACCCAGTACTTC. As protein: CASGFSRGRLKTQYF.

The chain is built from TRBV7-8 and TRBJ2-7; 7 bases line up with TRBD1. Germline trimming cut 6 bases from V and 7 bases from J; bases unmatched to any gene: 6. Germline CDR1 is SGHVS and CDR2 is FQNEAQ. The CDR3 is 12 residues long. The CDR3 DNA reads as TGTGCCAGCAGGTCGACAGGGATGGAGCAGTACTTC. Amino acids: CASRSTGMEQYF.